The clone carrying this TCR beta chain was detected only once. This sample stems from a study of blood T cells in healthy people across ages. Total RNA extraction produced at least 5.5 micrograms (per sample) for the study. CDR1 SGHTA and CDR2 FQGNSA come from the germline V gene. This CDR3 contains 15 residues. J gave up 11 bases and V 5 bases, and 14 bases lay outside the gene matches. Then a second PCR, running roughly 7 to 11 cycles, was carried out with a sample-barcoded 5' primer and a J-beta primer mix. A tag from a template-switch adaptor with 12 random nucleotides marked each cDNA molecule. TCRdb fed the 5' RACE reads into MiXCR, producing one record per CDR3 protein. In the table there are about 670,000 distinct CDR3 sequences, roughly half of which are singletons.

The origin of this receptor is a woman aged 80 or older in good health. The sample taken for sequencing was blood. The genes are TRBV7-2 and TRBJ2-5; 10 bases agree with TRBD1. For the CDR3, the DNA is TGTGCCAGCAGCCCTCGACAGGGGGCTTCGTGGGAGCAGTACTTC. Translating gives CASSPRQGASWEQYF.